This T cell receptor (beta chain) was captured in a study of blood T cell repertoires in COVID-19. Study information: The analysed material was cDNA or gDNA that came from T cells, B-cell-depleted T cells, or PBMCs.

Germline CDR1 is SEHNR and CDR2 is FQNEAQ (reference sequence). Germline trimming cut 5 bases from V and 0 bases from J; bases unmatched to any gene: 2. The CDR3 spans 14 residues. Some clones are missing from TCRdb's copy, which holds only in-frame ones; the method was immunoSEQ multiplex PCR. The sample consists of some 340,000 clones, 90% of them appearing once. The chain joins TRBV7-9 to TRBJ1-1, with TRBD1 matching over 8 bases. Sequencing was carried out using PBMCs or T cells enriched from blood (not recorded which). The receptor's source is a young woman who had been exposed to COVID-19. The CDR3 DNA reads TGTGCCAGCAGCCAGGGACAGGTGAACACTGAAGCTTTCTTT. The encoded protein is CASSQGQVNTEAFF.